This TCR beta chain was identified during a study of blood T cell repertoires in COVID-19. Profiling relied on immunoSEQ multiplex PCR, and the TCRdb table lists in-frame clones only, not all of them. This table holds 150,000 to 200,000 clones, roughly 81% found once. The CDR3 covers 16 residues. The V end was cut by 4 bases, the J end by 0 bases, with 16 bases between. The germline gives CDR1 KGHSH, CDR2 LQKENI. The chain joins TRBV18 to TRBJ2-7; D possibly corresponds to TRBD2 (6 bases). Specimen: peripheral blood. This TCR came from a man aged 35-49 years with acute or convalescent COVID-19. CDR3 sequence: CASSRAATGSSYEQYF. CDR3 DNA sequence: TGTGCCAGCTCACGAGCGGCCACCGGGAGCTCCTACGAGCAGTACTTC.